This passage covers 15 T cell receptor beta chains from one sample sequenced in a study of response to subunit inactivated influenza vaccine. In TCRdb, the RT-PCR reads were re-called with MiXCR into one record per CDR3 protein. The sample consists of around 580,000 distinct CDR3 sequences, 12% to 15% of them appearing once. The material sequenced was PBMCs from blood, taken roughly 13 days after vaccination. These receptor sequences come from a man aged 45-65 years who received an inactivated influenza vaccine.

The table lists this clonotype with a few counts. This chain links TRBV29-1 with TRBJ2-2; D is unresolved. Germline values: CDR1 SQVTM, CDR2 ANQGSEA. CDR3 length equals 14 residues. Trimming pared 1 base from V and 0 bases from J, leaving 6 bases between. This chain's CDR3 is CSVEVGANTGELFF. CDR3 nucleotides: TGCAGCGTTGAAGTCGGAGCGAACACCGGGGAGCTGTTTTTT.

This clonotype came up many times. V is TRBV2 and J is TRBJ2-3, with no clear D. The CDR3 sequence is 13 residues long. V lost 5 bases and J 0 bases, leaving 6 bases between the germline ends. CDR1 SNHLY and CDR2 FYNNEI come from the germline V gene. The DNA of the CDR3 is TGTGCCAGCAGTTTATTAAGCACAGATACGCAGTATTTT. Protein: CASSLLSTDTQYF. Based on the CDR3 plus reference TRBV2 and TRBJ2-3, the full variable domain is EPEVTQTPSHQVTQMGQEVILRCVPISNHLYFYWYRQILGQKVEFLVSFYNNEISEKSEIFDDQFSVERPDGSNFTLKIRSTKLEDSAMYFCASSLLSTDTQYFGPGTRLTVL.

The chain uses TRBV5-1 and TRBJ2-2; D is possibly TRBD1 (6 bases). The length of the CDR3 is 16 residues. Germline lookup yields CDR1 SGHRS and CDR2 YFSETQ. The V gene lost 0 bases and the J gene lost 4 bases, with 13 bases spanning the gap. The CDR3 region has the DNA TGCGCCAGCAGCTTGGACAGGGTTTCGGTCACCGGGGAGCTGTTTTTT. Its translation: CASSLDRVSVTGELFF.

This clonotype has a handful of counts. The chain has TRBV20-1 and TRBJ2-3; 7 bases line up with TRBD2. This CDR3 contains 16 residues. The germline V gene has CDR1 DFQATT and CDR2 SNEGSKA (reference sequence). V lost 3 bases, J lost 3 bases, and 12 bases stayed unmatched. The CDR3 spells CSASGVLAGVTDTQYF. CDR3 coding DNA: TGCAGTGCTAGTGGGGTTTTGGCGGGAGTTACAGATACGCAGTATTTT.

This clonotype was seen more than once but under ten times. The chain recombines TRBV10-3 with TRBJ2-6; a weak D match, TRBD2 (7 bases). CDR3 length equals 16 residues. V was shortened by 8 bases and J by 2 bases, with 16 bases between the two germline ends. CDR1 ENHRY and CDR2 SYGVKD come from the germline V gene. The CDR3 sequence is CAIGMGGLAGANVLTF. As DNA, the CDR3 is TGTGCCATCGGGATGGGGGGGCTGGCTGGGGCCAACGTCCTGACTTTC.

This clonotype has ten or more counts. The CDR3 nucleotides are TGTGCCAGCAGTTCGAGGGACCCATACGATGAGCAGTTCTTC. Residues: CASSSRDPYDEQFF. The J gene is TRBJ2-1, the V gene TRBV12-3 or TRBV12-4; D is tentatively TRBD1 or TRBD2 (5 bases each). The V gene lost 4 bases and the J gene lost 8 bases, with 15 bases spanning the gap. The CDR3 has 14 amino acids.

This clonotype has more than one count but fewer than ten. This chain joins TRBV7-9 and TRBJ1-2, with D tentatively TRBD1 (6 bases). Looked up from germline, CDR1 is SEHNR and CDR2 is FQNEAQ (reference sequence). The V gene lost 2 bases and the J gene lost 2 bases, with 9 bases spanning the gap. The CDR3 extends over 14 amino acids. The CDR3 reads CASSLSTGNYGYTF. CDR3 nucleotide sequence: TGTGCCAGCAGCTTAAGCACAGGGAACTATGGCTACACCTTC.

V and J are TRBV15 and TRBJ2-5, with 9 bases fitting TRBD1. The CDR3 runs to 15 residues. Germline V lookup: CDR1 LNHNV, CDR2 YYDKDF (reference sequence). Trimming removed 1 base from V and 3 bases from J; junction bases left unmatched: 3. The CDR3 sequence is CATSRAGQGKETQYF. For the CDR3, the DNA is TGTGCCACCAGCAGAGCCGGACAGGGGAAAGAGACCCAGTACTTC.

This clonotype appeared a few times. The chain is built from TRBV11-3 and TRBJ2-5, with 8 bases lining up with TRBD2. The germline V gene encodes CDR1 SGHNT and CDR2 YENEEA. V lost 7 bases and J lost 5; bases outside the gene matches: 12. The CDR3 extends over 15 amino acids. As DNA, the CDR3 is TGTGCCAGCAACTCTGGAGCGGGGGTGTGGGAGACCCAGTACTTC. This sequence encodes CASNSGAGVWETQYF.

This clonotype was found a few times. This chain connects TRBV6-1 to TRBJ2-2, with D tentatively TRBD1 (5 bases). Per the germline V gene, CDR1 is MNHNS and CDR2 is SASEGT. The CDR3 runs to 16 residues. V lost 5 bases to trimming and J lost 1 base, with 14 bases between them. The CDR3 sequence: CASSRQGRLNTGELFF. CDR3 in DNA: TGTGCCAGCAGTCGTCAGGGCAGGTTGAACACCGGGGAGCTGTTTTTT.

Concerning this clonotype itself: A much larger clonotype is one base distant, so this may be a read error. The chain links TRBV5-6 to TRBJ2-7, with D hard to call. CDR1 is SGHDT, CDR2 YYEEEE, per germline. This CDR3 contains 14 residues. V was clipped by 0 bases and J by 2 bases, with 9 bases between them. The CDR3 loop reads CASSLDGDTYEQYF. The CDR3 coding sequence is TGTGCCAGCAGCTTGGATGGCGACACCTACGAGCAGTACTTC.

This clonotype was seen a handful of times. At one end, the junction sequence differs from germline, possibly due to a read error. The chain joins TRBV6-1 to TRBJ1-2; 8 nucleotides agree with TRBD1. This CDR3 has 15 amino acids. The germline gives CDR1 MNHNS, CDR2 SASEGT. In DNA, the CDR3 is TGTGCCAGCAGTACCACGGACAGGGCCCTCAATGGGTACACCTTC. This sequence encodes CASSTTDRALNGYTF.

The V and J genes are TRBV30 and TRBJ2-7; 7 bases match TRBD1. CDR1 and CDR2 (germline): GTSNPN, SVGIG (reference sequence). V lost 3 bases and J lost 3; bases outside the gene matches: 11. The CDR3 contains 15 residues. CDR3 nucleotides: TGTGCCTGGAGCGCCGGGCAGGGGGTAGTCTACGAGCAGTACTTC. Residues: CAWSAGQGVVYEQYF.

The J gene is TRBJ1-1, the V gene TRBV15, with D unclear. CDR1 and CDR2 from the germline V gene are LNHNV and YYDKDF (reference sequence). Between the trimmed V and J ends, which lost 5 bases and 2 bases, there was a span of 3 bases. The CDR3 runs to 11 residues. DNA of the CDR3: TGTGCCACCAGCTCAAACACTGAAGCTTTCTTT. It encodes CATSSNTEAFF.

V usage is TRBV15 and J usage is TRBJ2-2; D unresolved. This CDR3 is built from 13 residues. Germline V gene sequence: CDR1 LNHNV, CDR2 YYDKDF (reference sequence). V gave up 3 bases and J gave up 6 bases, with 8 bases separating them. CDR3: CATSSRGAGELFF. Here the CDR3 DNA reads TGTGCCACCAGCAGTAGAGGAGCCGGGGAGCTGTTTTTT. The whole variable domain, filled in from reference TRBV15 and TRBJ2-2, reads DAMVIQNPRYQVTQFGKPVTLSCSQTLNHNVMYWYQQKSSQAPKLLFHYYDKDFNNEADTPDNFQSRRPNTSFCFLDIRSPGLGDTAMYLCATSSRGAGELFFGEGSRLTVL.